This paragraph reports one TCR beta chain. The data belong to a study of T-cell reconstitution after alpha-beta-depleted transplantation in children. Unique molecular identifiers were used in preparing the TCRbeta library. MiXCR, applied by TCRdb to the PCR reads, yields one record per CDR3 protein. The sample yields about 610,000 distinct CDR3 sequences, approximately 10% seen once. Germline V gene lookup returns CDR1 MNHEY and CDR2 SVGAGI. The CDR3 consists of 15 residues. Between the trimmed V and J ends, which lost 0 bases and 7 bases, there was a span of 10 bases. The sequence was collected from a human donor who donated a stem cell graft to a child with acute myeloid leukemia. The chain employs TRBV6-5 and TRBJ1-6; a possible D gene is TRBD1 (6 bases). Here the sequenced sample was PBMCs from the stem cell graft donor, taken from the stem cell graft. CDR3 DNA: TGTGCCAGCAGTTACTCGAGAGGGACAAATTCACCCCTCCACTTT. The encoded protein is CASSYSRGTNSPLHF.